Listed below are T cell receptor beta chains from one sample, sequenced in a study of blood T cell repertoires in COVID-19. Only in-frame clones appear in the TCRdb table, and some are missing; sequencing was by immunoSEQ multiplex PCR. In the table there are approximately 150,000 clones, under 90% of which are singletons. The sample consisted of PBMCs or T cells enriched from blood (not recorded which). These receptors all come from a man between 60 and 70 years old who had recovered from COVID-19. CDR3s include the opening cysteine and the closing phenylalanine or tryptophan. The D gene is left open where the match is weak. Expanded clones get a size class; other rows say once, few or many, or leave the size out.

V: TRBV5-4
size: .
D: .
J: TRBJ2-6
DNA: TGTGCCAGCAGCCCGTCCGGGACACAGTCTACTGGGGCCAACGTCCTGACTTTC
CDR3: CASSPSGTQSTGANVLTF

V: TRBV19
size: .
D: .
J: TRBJ1-3
DNA: TGTGCCAGTCACAGGGTCGCCTCTGGAAACACCATATATTTT
CDR3: CASHRVASGNTIYF

V: TRBV6-2/TRBV6-3
size: few
D: .
J: TRBJ2-1
DNA: TGTGCCAGCAGTTTCAGGGTGGTCAGCAATGAGCAGTTCTTC
CDR3: CASSFRVVSNEQFF

V: TRBV5-1
size: .
D: .
J: TRBJ2-7
DNA: TGCGCCAGCAGCACATCCGGGGGATTCTACGAGCAGTACTTC
CDR3: CASSTSGGFYEQYF

V: TRBV30
size: .
D: TRBD1
J: TRBJ1-6
DNA: TGTGCCTGGAGTGCGTGGACAGGTCTCACTTCACCCCTCCACTTT
CDR3: CAWSAWTGLTSPLHF

V: TRBV18
size: .
D: .
J: TRBJ1-1
DNA: TGTGCCAGCTCACTTGGGACTAACACTGAAGCTTTCTTT
CDR3: CASSLGTNTEAFF

V: TRBV15
size: .
D: .
J: TRBJ2-5
DNA: TGTGCCACCAGCCCCAGAGGGAGGGAGACCCAGTACTTC
CDR3: CATSPRGRETQYF

V: TRBV29-1
size: .
D: .
J: TRBJ2-3
DNA: TGCAGCGAGATCGATGGCAGTCTCACAGATACGCAGTATTTT
CDR3: CSEIDGSLTDTQYF

V: TRBV29-1
size: .
D: .
J: TRBJ1-1
DNA: TGCAGCGTTGAGGGAGGGGACACTGAAGCTTTCTTT
CDR3: CSVEGGDTEAFF

V: TRBV19
size: .
D: .
J: TRBJ1-2
DNA: TGTGCCAGTAGTACGCCCGGACAGTTTGGCTACACCTTC
CDR3: CASSTPGQFGYTF

V: TRBV28
size: .
D: TRBD1
J: TRBJ1-1
DNA: TGTGCCAGCAGTCCGACGGGACAGACAAACACTGAAGCTTTCTTT
CDR3: CASSPTGQTNTEAFF

V: TRBV7-2
size: once
D: TRBD2
J: TRBJ2-7
DNA: TGTGCCAGCAGCATAGGACTAGCGGGACTATACGAGCAGTACTTC
CDR3: CASSIGLAGLYEQYF

V: TRBV24-1
size: once
D: .
J: TRBJ2-2
DNA: TGTGCCACCGAAGAGGGGAACACCGGGGAGCTGTTTTTT
CDR3: CATEEGNTGELFF

V: TRBV27
size: .
D: .
J: TRBJ2-1
DNA: TGTGCCAGCAGTCCTCCGGGATACAATGAGCAGTTCTTC
CDR3: CASSPPGYNEQFF

V: TRBV18
size: .
D: .
J: TRBJ1-4
DNA: TGTGCCAGCTCTCCATCCGGTGGTTTGAATGAAAAACTGTTTTTT
CDR3: CASSPSGGLNEKLFF

V: TRBV9
size: .
D: .
J: TRBJ2-2
DNA: TGTGCCAGCAGCGTAGAGGCGGGAAACACCGGGGAGCTGTTTTTT
CDR3: CASSVEAGNTGELFF

V: TRBV28
size: .
D: TRBD2
J: TRBJ2-7
DNA: TGTGCCAGCAACCCCCTTTGGGCGGGAGGTGACGAGCAGTACTTC
CDR3: CASNPLWAGGDEQYF

V: TRBV28
size: .
D: TRBD2
J: TRBJ2-5
DNA: TGTGCCAGCAGTCCATCAGCGGGAGTAGAGACCCAGTACTTC
CDR3: CASSPSAGVETQYF

V: TRBV6-4
size: .
D: TRBD1
J: TRBJ1-5
DNA: TGTGCCAGCAGTCAGGGGGCCGGACAGCCCCAGCATTTT
CDR3: CASSQGAGQPQHF

V: TRBV5-1
size: .
D: TRBD1
J: TRBJ1-1
DNA: TGCGCCAGCAGCGTGGACAGGGCTTCTAACACTGAAGCTTTCTTT
CDR3: CASSVDRASNTEAFF

V: TRBV12-3/TRBV12-4
size: .
D: TRBD1
J: TRBJ1-5
DNA: TGTGCCAGCAGAGGGACAGGGGAAGGGCCCCAGCATTTT
CDR3: CASRGTGEGPQHF

V: TRBV7-3
size: .
D: TRBD2
J: TRBJ2-6
DNA: TGTGCCAGCAGCCCAGACGACGGGAGGGTCTCTGGGGCCAACGTCCTGACTTTC
CDR3: CASSPDDGRVSGANVLTF

V: TRBV11-2
size: .
D: TRBD2
J: TRBJ2-1
DNA: TGTGCCAGCAGCCCCGGGGGGCTAGCGGGGGGGCGAAACAATGAGCAGTTCTTC
CDR3: CASSPGGLAGGRNNEQFF

V: TRBV24-1
size: .
D: TRBD2
J: TRBJ2-5
DNA: TGTGCCACCAGTGAGGCTAGCGGGGACGAGCGAGAGACCCAGTACTTC
CDR3: CATSEASGDERETQYF

V: TRBV5-6
size: .
D: .
J: TRBJ1-6
DNA: TGTGCCAGCAGCAAAGGACGGGTTGGACAAGGGCCACCCCTCCACTTT
CDR3: CASSKGRVGQGPPLHF

V: TRBV7-9
size: .
D: TRBD1
J: TRBJ1-5
DNA: TGTGCCAGCAGCTTAACCGCGCAGGGGGGACAGCCCCAGCATTTT
CDR3: CASSLTAQGGQPQHF

V: TRBV5-1
size: few
D: .
J: TRBJ2-3
DNA: TGCGCCAGCAGCTTGAGATCTAGCAGGACAGATACGCAGTATTTT
CDR3: CASSLRSSRTDTQYF

V: TRBV27
size: .
D: TRBD2
J: TRBJ2-1
DNA: TGTGCCAGCAGTATGCAAGCGGGAGTGGTAAATGAGCAGTTCTTC
CDR3: CASSMQAGVVNEQFF

V: TRBV29-1
size: .
D: .
J: TRBJ2-7
DNA: TGCAGCGTTGAAATCCAGGGACTTCAGTACGAGCAGTACTTC
CDR3: CSVEIQGLQYEQYF

V: TRBV28
size: .
D: TRBD2
J: TRBJ2-1
DNA: TGTGCCAGCAGTACCCGACTAGCGGGGTACAATGAGCAGTTCTTC
CDR3: CASSTRLAGYNEQFF

V: TRBV2
size: .
D: TRBD2
J: TRBJ2-1
DNA: TGTGCCAGCAGGGACCCCGGGCGGGGGGGCTTCAATGAGCAGTTCTTC
CDR3: CASRDPGRGGFNEQFF

V: TRBV6-5
size: .
D: .
J: TRBJ1-2
DNA: TGTGCCAGCAGCTCACCGGGACAACTCTATGGCTACACCTTC
CDR3: CASSSPGQLYGYTF

V: TRBV5-8
size: .
D: .
J: TRBJ2-7
DNA: TGTGCCAGCAGCTTGCGGACAGATCCCTACGAGCAGTACTTC
CDR3: CASSLRTDPYEQYF

V: TRBV2
size: .
D: TRBD1
J: TRBJ2-7
DNA: TGTGCCAGCACTAGGACAGGCGGTTACGAGCAGTACTTC
CDR3: CASTRTGGYEQYF

V: TRBV6-5
size: .
D: TRBD1
J: TRBJ2-7
DNA: TGTGCCAGCAGCTCTTCCGGGACAGGGGCCGACGAGCAGTACTTC
CDR3: CASSSSGTGADEQYF

V: TRBV5-6
size: .
D: TRBD1
J: TRBJ2-5
DNA: TGTGCCAGCAGCTTGACTGGGACAGGGGTCGAGACCCAGTACTTC
CDR3: CASSLTGTGVETQYF

V: TRBV2
size: .
D: .
J: TRBJ1-2
DNA: TGTGCCAGCAGTGAAACAGGGATATATGGCTACACCTTC
CDR3: CASSETGIYGYTF

V: TRBV23-1
size: few
D: TRBD1
J: TRBJ1-2
DNA: TGCGCCAGCAGTCACCCAGGGGGCTTTTTGGGCGGCTACACCTTC
CDR3: CASSHPGGFLGGYTF

V: TRBV19
size: .
D: .
J: TRBJ2-6
DNA: TGTGCCAGTAGTGCCCAGGACACCTTGAGGCTCTCTGGGGCCAACGTCCTGACTTTC
CDR3: CASSAQDTLRLSGANVLTF

V: TRBV6-5
size: .
D: TRBD1
J: TRBJ2-2
DNA: TGTGCCAGCAGTCCGACAGGGTTGGGCACCGGGGAGCTGTTTTTT
CDR3: CASSPTGLGTGELFF

V: TRBV9
size: .
D: .
J: TRBJ2-1
DNA: TGTGCCAGCAGCCCGCCGGGAGTTAATGAGCAGTTCTTC
CDR3: CASSPPGVNEQFF